Shown below are 13 T cell receptor beta chains from a single sample sequenced in a study of cytomegalovirus exposure and HLA in healthy donors. Primers for the PCR totalled 60 Vbeta and 13 Jbeta. Method: immunoSEQ multiplex PCR; TCRdb's copy keeps in-frame clones and lacks some. The table lists approximately 180,000 clones, over 9.5% of them singletons, with 7.8% in the top ten. The sequenced sample was PBMCs. These receptors originate from a man aged 45-65 years in good health and CMV-seropositive.

There are a few counts of this clone. The chain links TRBV4-1 to TRBJ2-5; 9 bases match TRBD2. This CDR3 region has 17 residues. V was pared by 0 bases and J by 5 bases, with 10 bases of the junction left unmatched. Looked up from germline, CDR1 is MGHRA and CDR2 is YSYEKL. CDR3 nucleotides: TGCGCCAGCAGCCAAGAAGGTGGCGGGGGGGCCTTGGAGACCCAGTACTTC. Translation gives CASSQEGGGGALETQYF.

The V call is TRBV30, the J call TRBJ2-3; no clear D gene. Germline CDR1 is GTSNPN and CDR2 is SVGIG (reference sequence). This CDR3 contains 12 residues. The V and J ends lost 4 bases and 1 base respectively, with 6 bases between them. The CDR3 loop reads CAWTLGTDTQYF. The CDR3 DNA follows: TGTGCCTGGACCCTAGGCACAGATACGCAGTATTTT. Variable domain in full (rest from reference TRBV30 and TRBJ2-3): SQTIHQWPATLVQPVGSPLSLECTVEGTSNPNLYWYRQAAGRGLQLLFYSVGIGQISSEVPQNLSASRPQDRQFILSSKKLLLSDSGFYLCAWTLGTDTQYFGPGTRLTVL.

This clone was counted only a few times. The chain carries TRBV19 and TRBJ2-3; 8 bases map to TRBD2. V gave up 4 bases and J gave up 2 bases; unmatched junction bases: 11. The CDR3 runs to 17 residues. The germline V gene encodes CDR1 LNHDA and CDR2 SQIVND (reference sequence). Here the CDR3 reads CASSRVGAGGYTDTQYF. In DNA form, the CDR3 reads TGTGCCAGTAGTAGGGTTGGGGCGGGGGGTTACACAGATACGCAGTATTTT.

This clone was counted only a few times. The gene calls are TRBV6-1 and TRBJ2-7; 8 nucleotides match TRBD1. The CDR3 contains 11 residues. V was pared by 8 bases and J by 6 bases, with 3 bases of the junction left unmatched. CDR1 MNHNS and CDR2 SASEGT come from the germline V gene. This CDR3 is CASGQGGEQYF. The CDR3, as DNA: TGTGCCAGCGGACAGGGAGGCGAGCAGTACTTC.

V and J are TRBV4-3 and TRBJ2-5, with D hard to call. Trimming took 0 bases from V and 6 from J, leaving 11 bases between them. The CDR3 length is 14 residues. Germline loops: CDR1 LGHNA, CDR2 YSLEER. CDR3 DNA sequence: TGCGCCAGCAGCCAAGAAGCAGGCCCCCAGACCCAGTACTTC. Its protein is CASSQEAGPQTQYF.

A few counts support this clone. The rearrangement joins TRBV10-3 to TRBJ1-1; D is possibly TRBD1 (5 bases). CDR1 is ENHRY and CDR2 is SYGVKD in the germline V gene. Deletions cut 3 bases from V and 10 bases from J, with 9 bases between. The CDR3 loop spans 11 amino acids. DNA for the CDR3: TGTGCCATCAGTGAAGACAGTGTAGCTTTCTTT. Translating it yields CAISEDSVAFF.

The chain joins TRBV27 to TRBJ1-4; D might be TRBD1 (6 bases). The CDR3 loop spans 17 amino acids. CDR1 and CDR2 from the germline V gene are MNHEY and SMNVEV (reference sequence). The V end lost 2 bases, the J end lost 4 bases, and 17 bases lay between the germline ends. The CDR3 sequence: CASSLDSWTAINEKLFF. As DNA, the CDR3 is TGTGCCAGCAGTTTAGACTCATGGACAGCTATTAATGAAAAACTGTTTTTT.

This clone came up a few times. The chain uses TRBV10-1 and TRBJ2-2, with D uncertain. The CDR3 totals 12 residues. V was clipped by 5 bases and J by 6 bases, with 7 bases between them. The V gene's germline CDR1 is WNHNN and CDR2 SYGVQD (reference sequence). CDR3 sequence reads: CASSRQAGELFF. Written as DNA, the CDR3 is TGCGCCAGCAGTCGACAAGCCGGGGAGCTGTTTTTT.

V is TRBV4-2 and J is TRBJ1-2; D gene uncertain. The germline CDR1 and CDR2 sequences are LGHNA and YNFKEQ. Trimming removed 3 bases at V and 8 bases at J, with 7 bases between. CDR3 length: 11 residues. The CDR3 nucleotides are TGTGCCAGCAGCCATCGAGAGGGCTACACCTTC. It encodes CASSHREGYTF.

This clone was seen a handful of times. The V gene is TRBV29-1, the J gene TRBJ1-2; 8 nucleotides align to TRBD1. The CDR3 is 15 amino acids. Germline lookup yields CDR1 SQVTM and CDR2 ANQGSEA. Trimming cost V 2 bases and J 4 bases; bases outside gene matches: 9. CDR3 sequence: CSVERQGARGYGYTF. In DNA, the CDR3 is TGCAGCGTTGAAAGGCAGGGGGCGCGTGGCTATGGCTACACCTTC. The variable domain in full, with the rest retrieved from reference TRBV29-1 and TRBJ1-2, is SAVISQKPSRDICQRGTSLTIQCQVDSQVTMMFWYRQQPGQSLTLIATANQGSEATYESGFVIDKFPISRPNLTFSTLTVSNMSPEDSSIYLCSVERQGARGYGYTFGSGTRLTVV.

This clone was detected a few times. The chain employs TRBV6-5 and TRBJ2-1, with 10 bases identical to TRBD2. Germline assignment: CDR1 MNHEY and CDR2 SVGAGI. V dropped 4 bases and J dropped 9; count of bases not matched to a gene: 6. The CDR3 has 14 residues. CDR3 sequence (DNA): TGTGCCAGCAGTTCCCCAGCGGGGGGGCGTGAGCAGTTCTTC. It is translated as CASSSPAGGREQFF.

This clone came up a few times. V is TRBV7-9 and J is TRBJ1-5; no clear D. V lost 0 bases to trimming and J lost 5 bases, with 5 bases between them. The CDR3 totals 13 residues. CDR1 SEHNR and CDR2 FQNEAQ come from the germline V gene (reference sequence). The CDR3 reads CASSLAQDQPQHF. The CDR3 coding sequence is TGTGCCAGCAGCTTAGCCCAGGATCAGCCCCAGCATTTT.

The chain combines TRBV18 with TRBJ2-5, with TRBD1 as a possible D gene (5 bases). The V end was cut by 3 bases, the J end by 3 bases, with 5 bases between. Germline V gives CDR1 KGHSH, CDR2 LQKENI. This CDR3 has 12 amino acids. The DNA for the CDR3 is TGTGCCAGCTCACCCAGGGAAGAGACCCAGTACTTC. Translated: CASSPREETQYF.